The text below deals with one T cell receptor beta chain. Its antigen is not known. Profiling relied on immunoSEQ multiplex PCR, and the TCRdb table lists in-frame clones only, not all of them. The profile shows under 40,000 clones, around 80% of them singletons. The sample comes from a study of OX40 agonist ivuxolimab in advanced cancers. Turning to the study itself: Ivuxolimab, an agonistic anti-OX40 (CD134) antibody, was given to patients. Patients were dosed intravenously with ivuxolimab at 0.01 to 10 mg/kg every 2 weeks.

CDR3 length: 17 amino acids. Study observations and caveats: Both blood CD4+ and CD8+ T cells showed clonal growth by week 6 at 0.1 to 3.0 mg/kg.

The TCR was taken from an adult with an advanced solid tumor such as melanoma, head and neck, liver or kidney cancer. This sequence joins TRBV1 and TRBJ1-5; TRBD1 is the table's D call, not checked against the DNA. TRBV1 is termed a pseudogene. Specimen: CD4+ or CD8+ T cells sorted from blood, collected in a trial of the OX40 agonist ivuxolimab. CDR3 coding DNA: TGCACCAGCAGCCAAGATTCGGGACAGGGACGAGGGCAGCCCCAGCATTTT. This sequence encodes CTSSQDSGQGRGQPQHF.